Presented here are 20 T cell receptor beta chains from one specimen sequenced in a study of cytomegalovirus exposure and HLA in healthy donors. With 60 Vbeta and 13 Jbeta primers, the PCR was carried out. The repertoire was sequenced with immunoSEQ multiplex PCR; TCRdb's copy has only in-frame clones and lacks some. The sample has about 120,000 clones, and its top ten clones hold roughly 3.5%. The sample consisted of PBMCs. The source is a man between 18 and 29 years old in good health and CMV-seronegative.

The gene calls are TRBV7-8 and TRBJ1-1; 7 bases line up with TRBD1. V was clipped by 3 bases and J by 7 bases; unmatched bases: 5. The length of the CDR3 is 13 residues. Germline values: CDR1 SGHVS, CDR2 FQNEAQ. CDR3 residues: CASSFQQGNEAFF. CDR3 DNA sequence: TGTGCCAGCAGCTTCCAACAGGGGAATGAAGCTTTCTTT.

The rearrangement uses TRBV9 and TRBJ1-2, with 9 bases aligning to TRBD1. Germline CDR1 reads SGDLS; CDR2 reads YYNGEE. The J segment lost 7 bases and the V segment lost 3 bases, leaving 10 bases of the junction unmatched. CDR3 length: 15 amino acids. DNA of the CDR3: TGTGCCAGCAGCGCGACCATTACAGGGGGCGGTGGCTACACCTTC. It encodes CASSATITGGGGYTF. The entire variable domain, with the rest obtained from reference TRBV9 and TRBJ1-2, is as follows: DSGVTQTPKHLITATGQRVTLRCSPRSGDLSVYWYQQSLDQGLQFLIQYYNGEERAKGNILERFSAQQFPDLHSELNLSSLELGDSALYFCASSATITGGGGYTFGSGTRLTVV.

V is TRBV14 and J is TRBJ1-2; 7 nucleotides match TRBD1. Germline values: CDR1 SGHDN, CDR2 FVKESK. The CDR3 totals 14 residues. Unmatched junction bases numbered 7, after V lost 6 bases and J lost 3 bases. CDR3 region: CASRLSGGHYGYTF. Here the CDR3 DNA reads TGTGCCAGCAGACTTTCAGGGGGGCACTATGGCTACACCTTC.

The chain combines TRBV27 with TRBJ1-1, with D hard to call. The CDR3 is made up of 12 amino acids. From germline, CDR1 is MNHEY and CDR2 SMNVEV (reference sequence). V was cut by 2 bases and J by 11 bases, with 12 bases left in between. CDR3 bases: TGTGCCAGCAGTTTAAAAGGGAGGGAGGCTTTCTTT. As protein: CASSLKGREAFF.

The rearrangement joins TRBV19 to TRBJ2-6, with TRBD1 identical over 8 bases. The V gene's germline CDR1 is LNHDA and CDR2 SQIVND (reference sequence). The V and J ends lost 1 base and 2 bases, in that order; junction bases with no gene match: 7. The CDR3 sequence is 18 residues long. DNA of the CDR3: TGTGCCAGTAGTATAGTCGGAGACAGGGGTACTGGGGCCAACGTCCTGACTTTC. Amino acids: CASSIVGDRGTGANVLTF.

This chain links TRBV7-9 with TRBJ2-3; 10 bases are shared with TRBD1. Germline V CDR1 and CDR2: SEHNR, FQNEAQ (reference sequence). The ends lost 4 bases at V and 6 bases at J; junction bases unmatched: 13. This CDR3 is 17 amino acids long. The CDR3 protein is CASSSPPGQGVGDTQYF. CDR3 nucleotide sequence: TGTGCCAGCAGCTCTCCTCCTGGACAGGGGGTGGGTGATACGCAGTATTTT.

The CDR3: CASSPMGGDFNEQFF. CDR3 DNA sequence: TGTGCCAGCAGCCCCATGGGGGGGGATTTTAATGAGCAGTTCTTC. This rearrangement joins TRBV7-3 to TRBJ2-1, with 7 bases matching TRBD2. CDR1 is SGHTA, CDR2 FQGTGA, per germline. J lost 7 bases, V lost 5 bases, and 11 bases had no gene match. The CDR3 contains 15 residues.

The chain links TRBV6-1 to TRBJ2-2, with 11 bases lining up with TRBD2. Germline assignment: CDR1 MNHNS and CDR2 SASEGT. CDR3 length: 14 residues. V lost 9 bases, J lost 4 bases, and 4 bases stayed unmatched. CDR3 nucleotides: TGTGCCAGGGCTAGCGGGGGGTTCACCGGGGAGCTGTTTTTT. Protein sequence: CARASGGFTGELFF.

V is TRBV28 and J is TRBJ1-5; possible D gene TRBD1, 6 bases. Germline-derived CDR1 and CDR2 are MDHEN and SYDVKM. V lost 2 bases and J 3 bases, leaving 14 bases between the germline ends. This CDR3 contains 16 residues. The CDR3 sequence is CASSLGDTRANQPQHF. CDR3 DNA: TGTGCCAGCAGTTTAGGGGACACCAGAGCCAATCAGCCCCAGCATTTT.

CDR3 bases: TGTGCCACCACCTCCCGGACAGGGGGCGCCTATGGCTACACCTTC. Its translation: CATTSRTGGAYGYTF. The chain is built from TRBV6-1 and TRBJ1-2; 11 bases map to TRBD1. Unmatched junction bases numbered 11, after V lost 10 bases and J lost 4 bases. CDR1 and CDR2 from the germline V gene are MNHNS and SASEGT. The CDR3 length is 15 residues.

The chain couples TRBV7-6 to TRBJ2-7; the D gene is possibly TRBD1 (7 bases). V dropped 0 bases and J dropped 2 bases, with 17 bases sitting between them. This CDR3 spans 17 amino acids. Germline CDR1 reads SGHVS; CDR2 reads FNYEAQ. CDR3 DNA: TGTGCCAGCAGCTTAGCTGGATGGGAGGACAGGACCTACGAGCAGTACTTC. Residues: CASSLAGWEDRTYEQYF.

This chain connects TRBV10-3 to TRBJ2-5, with D possibly being TRBD1 (8 bases). Germline V gene data show CDR1 as ENHRY and CDR2 as SYGVKD. Trimming cost V 6 bases and J 5 bases, with 16 bases left between them. The CDR3 extends over 14 amino acids. DNA for the CDR3: TGTGCCATCAGGTCGGACAGGGAGGGGGAGACCCAGTACTTC. Its protein is CAIRSDREGETQYF.

The genes are TRBV28 and TRBJ1-1, with no clear D. Germline-derived CDR1 and CDR2 are MDHEN and SYDVKM. The V end was cut by 7 bases, the J end by 1 base, with 4 bases between. The CDR3 is 11 amino acids. The CDR3, as DNA: TGTGCCAGCAACGGGAACACTGAAGCTTTCTTT. Its translation: CASNGNTEAFF.

J is TRBJ2-7 and V is TRBV6-6; no clear D gene. The CDR3 has 14 amino acids. Per germline, CDR1 MNHNY and CDR2 SVGAGI (reference sequence). Trimming stripped 3 bases from V and 0 bases from J, with 9 bases between. The CDR3 loop is CASSYRASSYEQYF. CDR3 DNA: TGTGCCAGCAGTTATCGTGCGAGCTCCTACGAGCAGTACTTC.

CDR3 region: CASSGEPTSTDTQYF. CDR3 nucleotide sequence: TGTGCCAGTAGTGGGGAGCCGACTAGCACAGATACGCAGTATTTT. This rearrangement joins TRBV19 to TRBJ2-3; D perhaps matches TRBD2 (5 bases). Germline CDR1 and CDR2: LNHDA and SQIVND (reference sequence). The CDR3 runs to 15 residues. The V gene lost 5 bases and the J gene lost 0 bases, with 12 bases spanning the gap.

The gene calls are TRBV7-9 and TRBJ1-2; D ambiguous. Germline V lookup: CDR1 SEHNR, CDR2 FQNEAQ (reference sequence). This CDR3 contains 13 residues. V lost 1 base and J 4 bases, leaving 7 bases between the germline ends. The CDR3 spells CASSLDTRYGYTF. In nucleotides, the CDR3 is TGTGCCAGCAGCTTAGATACTCGCTATGGCTACACCTTC.

The chain combines TRBV19 with TRBJ2-3; a possible D gene is TRBD2 (5 bases). The CDR3 covers 16 residues. V lost 6 bases, J lost 0 bases, and 16 bases lay in between. In germline, CDR1 is LNHDA, CDR2 SQIVND (reference sequence). CDR3 region: CASRNEAETSTDTQYF. The CDR3, as DNA: TGTGCCAGTAGAAACGAAGCGGAAACGAGCACAGATACGCAGTATTTT.

The V call is TRBV5-6, the J call TRBJ2-1; unclear D gene. Trimming removed 4 bases from V and 4 bases from J, with 18 bases in between. The CDR3 has 16 amino acids. CDR1 and CDR2 from the germline V gene are SGHDT and YYEEEE. The CDR3 spells CASSRPWVGGYNEQFF. CDR3 DNA: TGTGCCAGCAGCCGACCCTGGGTAGGCGGTTACAATGAGCAGTTCTTC.

The chain employs TRBV7-2 and TRBJ2-3; D remains ambiguous. Germline V gene data show CDR1 as SGHTA and CDR2 as FQGNSA. V dropped 1 base and J dropped 2 bases, with 7 bases sitting between them. CDR3 length: 14 residues. The chain's CDR3 is CASSLGSPTDTQYF. CDR3 sequence (DNA): TGTGCCAGCAGCTTAGGAAGCCCCACAGATACGCAGTATTTT.

CDR3 protein: CASSDRGPLIYSREQYF. CDR3 bases: TGTGCCAGCAGTGACAGAGGCCCCTTAATTTATTCCCGCGAGCAGTACTTC. The chain links TRBV6-1 to TRBJ2-7; no definite D call. Germline V gene data show CDR1 as MNHNS and CDR2 as SASEGT. This CDR3 comprises 17 residues. The V gene lost 3 bases and the J gene lost 6 bases, with 24 bases spanning the gap.